These 27 T cell receptor beta chains were all obtained from the same sample, sequenced in a study of cytotoxic CD8 clonotypes in ibrutinib-treated CLL. TCRdb keeps only in-frame clones here, not all; method: immunoSEQ multiplex PCR. The table lists tens of thousands of clones, 56% of them singletons. The sequenced sample was PBMCs, obtained after 24 months of ibrutinib treatment. The source is a human donor with chronic lymphocytic leukemia.

The J gene is TRBJ2-7, the V gene TRBV5-6; TRBD2 matches 8 bases. Germline V gene sequence: CDR1 SGHDT, CDR2 YYEEEE. The V segment lost 4 bases and the J segment 6 bases; nucleotides outside the gene matches: 12. The CDR3 contains 15 residues. The CDR3 spells CASSGIAGKFGEQYF. In DNA form, the CDR3 reads TGTGCCAGCAGCGGAATAGCGGGGAAATTTGGCGAGCAGTACTTC.

The chain links TRBV6-1 to TRBJ2-3; no clear D. Deletions cut 3 bases from V and 6 bases from J, with 10 bases between. In germline, CDR1 is MNHNS, CDR2 SASEGT. The CDR3 spans 13 residues. The CDR3 coding sequence is TGTGCCAGCAGTGACGCTGCACGGGATACGCAGTATTTT. It is translated as CASSDAARDTQYF.

V and J are TRBV7-6 and TRBJ2-3, with 9 bases lining up with TRBD1. Germline V gives CDR1 SGHVS, CDR2 FNYEAQ. The CDR3 spans 17 residues. J lost 3 bases, V lost 6 bases, and 13 bases had no gene match. The CDR3 loop is CASSSPPGTGRTDTQYF. CDR3 DNA sequence: TGTGCCAGCAGTTCGCCCCCCGGGACAGGGCGAACAGATACGCAGTATTTT.

This rearrangement joins TRBV4-2 to TRBJ1-4, with D perhaps matching TRBD1 (5 bases). Germline assignment: CDR1 LGHNA and CDR2 YNFKEQ. Trimming left V 0 bases short and J 5 bases short, with 10 bases between. This CDR3 spans 15 amino acids. Here the CDR3 DNA reads TGTGCCAGCAGCCAAGAACAGGTCCCCAATGAAAAACTGTTTTTT. It is translated as CASSQEQVPNEKLFF.

V usage is TRBV5-1 and J usage is TRBJ2-3; the D gene could be TRBD1 or TRBD2 (6 bases each). This CDR3 contains 19 residues. Deletions cut 1 base from V and 2 bases from J, with 23 bases between. CDR1 is SGHRS, CDR2 YFSETQ, per germline. The CDR3 region has the DNA TGCGCCAGCAGCTTGTTCCCGAGGGGCCCAGGGGACTTCACAGATACGCAGTATTTT. This encodes CASSLFPRGPGDFTDTQYF.

This rearrangement joins TRBV7-2 to TRBJ2-6, with TRBD1 as a possible D gene (5 bases). The CDR3 runs to 16 residues. V was shortened by 5 bases and J by 4 bases, with 15 bases between the two germline ends. The V gene's germline CDR1 is SGHTA and CDR2 FQGNSA. The CDR3, as DNA: TGTGCCAGCAGCCTTCAAACAGGCGCGGGGGCCAACGTCCTGACTTTC. Encoded protein: CASSLQTGAGANVLTF.

The V call is TRBV4-1, the J call TRBJ2-3, with 13 bases fitting TRBD2. Germline assignment: CDR1 MGHRA and CDR2 YSYEKL. J gave up 6 bases and V 1 base, and 1 base lay outside the gene matches. The CDR3 totals 15 residues. In DNA, the CDR3 is TGCGCCAGCAGCCAAGGGACTAGCGGGGGCGATACGCAGTATTTT. Its translation: CASSQGTSGGDTQYF.

The chain joins TRBV10-2 to TRBJ2-4; TRBD2 matches 15 bases. V dropped 8 bases and J dropped 0; count of bases not matched to a gene: 11. Germline V gene lookup returns CDR1 WSHSY and CDR2 SAAADI. This CDR3 has 19 amino acids. In DNA, the CDR3 is TGCGCCAGCTTCGGACTAGCGGGAGGGCCGGGACTAGCCAAAAACATTCAGTACTTC. Translation gives CASFGLAGGPGLAKNIQYF.

The sample holds a few counts of this clone. The chain couples TRBV19 to TRBJ1-4; 7 positions match TRBD1. The CDR3 covers 16 residues. V shed 5 bases, J shed 4 bases, and the junction held 10 bases outside the gene matches. The germline V gene encodes CDR1 LNHDA and CDR2 SQIVND (reference sequence). The CDR3, as DNA: TGTGCCAGTAGTTTGGGACAGACGGGGGTTAATGAAAAACTGTTTTTT. Translating it yields CASSLGQTGVNEKLFF.

This clone appeared a few times. The chain uses TRBV5-1 and TRBJ2-1, with D unresolved. The CDR3 is 15 residues long. The germline CDR1 and CDR2 sequences are SGHRS and YFSETQ. V was trimmed by 4 bases and J by 0 bases, leaving 11 bases between them. The CDR3 DNA reads TGCGCCAGCAGCGCGACTCCCAGCTCCTACAATGAGCAGTTCTTC. It translates to CASSATPSSYNEQFF. Full variable domain (remainder filled in from reference TRBV5-1 and TRBJ2-1): KAGVTQTPRYLIKTRGQQVTLSCSPISGHRSVSWYQQTPGQGLQFLFEYFSETQRNKGNFPGRFSGRQFSNSRSEMNVSTLELGDSALYLCASSATPSSYNEQFFGPGTRLTVL.

The chain combines TRBV5-1 with TRBJ1-2, with TRBD1 as a possible D gene (6 bases). V lost 0 bases to trimming and J lost 3 bases, with 21 bases between them. The CDR3 runs to 18 residues. Per germline, CDR1 SGHRS and CDR2 YFSETQ. The CDR3: CASSLAIMRRQEDYGYTF. The CDR3 coding sequence is TGCGCCAGCAGCTTGGCCATCATGCGCAGACAGGAGGACTATGGCTACACCTTC.

This clone was observed a handful of times. The chain recombines TRBV5-6 with TRBJ2-7, with D hard to call. In germline, CDR1 is SGHDT, CDR2 YYEEEE. V was trimmed by 2 bases and J by 4 bases, leaving 7 bases between them. This CDR3 region has 12 residues. CDR3 coding DNA: TGTGCCAGCAGCTTCCAGTTTTACGAGCAGTACGTC. This sequence encodes CASSFQFYEQYV.

In this sample, this clone turned up many times. V usage is TRBV7-9 and J usage is TRBJ2-5; 8 nucleotides match TRBD2. The CDR3 is made up of 16 amino acids. CDR1 is SEHNR, CDR2 FQNEAQ, per germline (reference sequence). The trim removed 4 bases at V and 4 bases at J, leaving 11 bases unmatched. The CDR3, as DNA: TGTGCCAGCAGCTCTTACGGGACTAGGTACGGAGAGACCCAGTACTTC. Translating it yields CASSSYGTRYGETQYF.

J is TRBJ2-3 and V is TRBV5-1; no clear D gene. The CDR3 is 17 residues long. V dropped 3 bases and J dropped 2 bases, with 19 bases sitting between them. The germline gives CDR1 SGHRS, CDR2 YFSETQ. In DNA, the CDR3 is TGCGCCAGCAGCTCCTCTCCCGGGCCCCGGGCCACAGATACGCAGTATTTT. This translates into CASSSSPGPRATDTQYF.

The V and J genes are TRBV5-4 and TRBJ2-1; the match to TRBD2 covers 14 bases. With V trimmed by 4 bases and J by 4 bases, 13 bases remained unmatched. CDR1 and CDR2 (germline): SGHNT, YYREEE (reference sequence). The CDR3 is 19 amino acids. The CDR3 nucleotides read TGTGCCAGCAGCCCACGGACTAGCGGGAGGAGATGGGGTTACAATGAGCAGTTCTTC. As protein: CASSPRTSGRRWGYNEQFF.

The chain has TRBV5-1 and TRBJ2-7; possible D gene TRBD1, 6 bases. Germline loops: CDR1 SGHRS, CDR2 YFSETQ. Trimming removed 0 bases from V and 5 bases from J, with 21 bases in between. The CDR3 has 17 amino acids. DNA of the CDR3: TGCGCCAGCAGCTTGGGCACCCGTCGGACAGCTCCTAACGAGCAGTACTTC. It is translated as CASSLGTRRTAPNEQYF.

This clone came up many times. J is TRBJ2-2 and V is TRBV9; 9 nucleotides agree with TRBD2. The V segment lost 3 bases and the J segment 6 bases; nucleotides outside the gene matches: 6. CDR3 size: 15 residues. Germline CDR1 reads SGDLS; CDR2 reads YYNGEE. CDR3 DNA sequence: TGTGCCAGCAGCGAGACCGGGACTAGCTCCGGGGAGCTGTTTTTT. It translates to CASSETGTSSGELFF.

This clone was seen more than once but under ten times. The rearrangement uses TRBV5-1 and TRBJ1-4; no clear D gene. Germline loops: CDR1 SGHRS, CDR2 YFSETQ. The CDR3 is made up of 14 amino acids. V was pared by 3 bases and J by 6 bases, with 12 bases between. This CDR3 reads CASSSDGSHEKLFF. Written as DNA, the CDR3 is TGCGCCAGCAGCTCGGACGGAAGCCATGAAAAACTGTTTTTT.

This CDR3 is CASSYLGRNSYEQYF. The DNA of the CDR3 is TGTGCCAGCAGTTACTTGGGACGAAACTCCTACGAGCAGTACTTC. This chain uses TRBV6-5 with TRBJ2-7; TRBD1 or TRBD2 may be the D gene (5 bases each). V was pared by 1 base and J by 0 bases, with 10 bases between. The CDR3 is 15 amino acids. The germline V gene has CDR1 MNHEY and CDR2 SVGAGI.

The rearrangement links TRBV27 to TRBJ1-5, with D uncertain. V gave up 5 bases and J gave up 3 bases, with 17 bases separating them. CDR1 and CDR2 from the germline V gene are MNHEY and SMNVEV (reference sequence). The length of the CDR3 is 16 residues. CDR3 sequence: CASSPSPTRSNQPQHF. CDR3 in DNA: TGTGCCAGCAGTCCGTCCCCAACCAGGTCCAATCAGCCCCAGCATTTT.

Ten or more counts support this clone. This chain links TRBV2 with TRBJ2-1; 9 nucleotides line up with TRBD1. Germline V CDR1 and CDR2: SNHLY, FYNNEI. Trimming at V came to 6 bases and at J to 5 bases, leaving 8 bases not matched to a gene. There are 15 residues in the CDR3. DNA for the CDR3: TGTGCCAGCAGCATTACAGGGGGCAGGGACAATGAGCAGTTCTTC. It is translated as CASSITGGRDNEQFF.

The rearrangement joins TRBV6-5 to TRBJ2-5; D is undetermined. The V end lost 6 bases, the J end lost 1 base, and 6 bases lay between the germline ends. Looked up from germline, CDR1 is MNHEY and CDR2 is SVGAGI. This CDR3 has 12 residues. The CDR3 sequence is CASRTTQETQYF. The CDR3 bases are TGTGCCAGCAGGACGACCCAAGAGACCCAGTACTTC.

V gene TRBV10-2 combines with J gene TRBJ1-3; D remains unclear. Trimming took off 2 bases at V and 3 bases at J, with 11 bases between the two ends. The V gene's germline CDR1 is WSHSY and CDR2 SAAADI. This CDR3 region has 15 residues. The DNA of the CDR3 is TGCGCCAGCAGTGAGCGGCTACTACATGGAAACACCATATATTTT. As protein: CASSERLLHGNTIYF.

This clone has only a few counts. The rearrangement uses TRBV15 and TRBJ1-4; D gene ambiguous. Germline V gene lookup returns CDR1 LNHNV and CDR2 YYDKDF (reference sequence). V lost 0 bases to trimming and J lost 6 bases, with 23 bases between them. This CDR3 has 19 residues. This CDR3 is CATSRDLFVGIKPHEKLFF. Here the CDR3 DNA reads TGTGCCACCAGCAGAGATTTATTCGTTGGCATCAAGCCCCATGAAAAACTGTTTTTT. Supplemented by reference TRBV15 and TRBJ1-4, the full variable domain reads DAMVIQNPRYQVTQFGKPVTLSCSQTLNHNVMYWYQQKSSQAPKLLFHYYDKDFNNEADTPDNFQSRRPNTSFCFLDIRSPGLGDTAMYLCATSRDLFVGIKPHEKLFFGSGTQLSVL.

A few counts support this clone. The chain uses TRBV5-1 and TRBJ1-6; D is unclear. Trimming took off 2 bases at V and 5 bases at J, with 8 bases between the two ends. CDR1 is SGHRS, CDR2 YFSETQ, per germline. CDR3 length: 14 residues. This CDR3 is CASSFLLDNSPLHF. The CDR3 DNA reads TGCGCCAGCAGCTTCCTCTTGGATAATTCACCCCTCCACTTT.

The chain joins TRBV5-5 to TRBJ1-2, with D perhaps TRBD1 (6 bases). The germline CDR1 and CDR2 sequences are SGHKS and YYEKEE (reference sequence). V lost 1 base and J 4 bases, leaving 17 bases between the germline ends. This CDR3 spans 16 amino acids. The CDR3 region is CASSLWGQIQAYGYTF. In DNA form, the CDR3 reads TGTGCCAGCAGCTTGTGGGGGCAGATTCAAGCCTATGGCTACACCTTC.

The chain combines TRBV7-8 with TRBJ2-1, with 8 bases that match TRBD1. This CDR3 spans 16 amino acids. Germline V gives CDR1 SGHVS, CDR2 FQNEAQ. The junction had 4 bases not matched to a gene; V was cut back by 1 base and J by 2 bases. CDR3 DNA: TGTGCCAGCAGCTTAGGACAGGGGTCTACCTACAATGAGCAGTTCTTC. Translation: CASSLGQGSTYNEQFF.